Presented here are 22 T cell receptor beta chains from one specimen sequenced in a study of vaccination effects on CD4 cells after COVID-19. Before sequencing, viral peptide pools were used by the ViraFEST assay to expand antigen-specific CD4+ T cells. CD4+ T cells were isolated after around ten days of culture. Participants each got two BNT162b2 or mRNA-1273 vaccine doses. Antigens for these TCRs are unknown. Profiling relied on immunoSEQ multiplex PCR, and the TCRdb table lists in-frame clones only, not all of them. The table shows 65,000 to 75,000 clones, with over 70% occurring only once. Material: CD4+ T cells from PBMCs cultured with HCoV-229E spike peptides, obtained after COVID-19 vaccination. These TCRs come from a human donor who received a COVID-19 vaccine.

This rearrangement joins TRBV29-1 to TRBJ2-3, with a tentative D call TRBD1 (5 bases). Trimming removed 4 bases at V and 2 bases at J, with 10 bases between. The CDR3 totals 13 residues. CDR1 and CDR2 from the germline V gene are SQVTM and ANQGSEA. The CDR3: CSVVGAVTDTQYF. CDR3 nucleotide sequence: TGCAGCGTTGTAGGGGCCGTCACAGATACGCAGTATTTT.

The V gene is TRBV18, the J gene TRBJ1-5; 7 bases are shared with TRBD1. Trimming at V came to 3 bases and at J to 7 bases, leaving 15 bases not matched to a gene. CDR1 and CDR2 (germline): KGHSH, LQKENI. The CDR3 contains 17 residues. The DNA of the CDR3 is TGTGCCAGCTCACCGAGGCAGGGGGGGACGCCCTCCCAGCCCCAGCATTTT. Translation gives CASSPRQGGTPSQPQHF.

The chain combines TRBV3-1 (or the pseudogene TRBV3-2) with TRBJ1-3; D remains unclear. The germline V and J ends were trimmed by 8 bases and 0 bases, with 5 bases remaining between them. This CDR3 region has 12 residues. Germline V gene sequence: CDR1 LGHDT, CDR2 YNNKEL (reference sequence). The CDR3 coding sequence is TGTGCCAGCGGAAACTCTGGAAACACCATATATTTT. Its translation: CASGNSGNTIYF.

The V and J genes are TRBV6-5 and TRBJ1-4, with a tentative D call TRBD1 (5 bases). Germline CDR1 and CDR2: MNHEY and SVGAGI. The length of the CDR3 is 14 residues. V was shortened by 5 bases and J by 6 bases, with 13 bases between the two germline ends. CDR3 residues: CASSTRGVDEKLFF. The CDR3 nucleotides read TGTGCCAGCAGTACCCGGGGGGTGGATGAAAAACTGTTTTTT.

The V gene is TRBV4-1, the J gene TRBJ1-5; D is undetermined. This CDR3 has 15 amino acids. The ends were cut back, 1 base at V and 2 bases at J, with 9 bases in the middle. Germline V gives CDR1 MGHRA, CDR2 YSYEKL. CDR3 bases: TGCGCCAGCAGCCAAGTCCCTACGGGCAATCAGCCCCAGCATTTT. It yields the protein CASSQVPTGNQPQHF.

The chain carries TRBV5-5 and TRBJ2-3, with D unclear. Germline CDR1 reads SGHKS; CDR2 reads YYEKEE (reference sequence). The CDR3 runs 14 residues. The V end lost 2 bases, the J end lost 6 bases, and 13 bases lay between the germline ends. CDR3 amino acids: CASSFLPTGDTQYF. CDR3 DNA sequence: TGTGCCAGCAGCTTTCTCCCGACCGGGGATACGCAGTATTTT. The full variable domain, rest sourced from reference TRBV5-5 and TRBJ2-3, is DAGVTQSPTHLIKTRGQQVTLRCSPISGHKSVSWYQQVLGQGPQFIFQYYEKEERGRGNFPDRFSARQFPNYSSELNVNALLLGDSALYLCASSFLPTGDTQYFGPGTRLTVL.

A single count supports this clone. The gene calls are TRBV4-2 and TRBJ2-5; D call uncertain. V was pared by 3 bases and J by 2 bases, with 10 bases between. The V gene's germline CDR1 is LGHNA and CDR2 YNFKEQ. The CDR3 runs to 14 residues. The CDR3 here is CASSQLGEQETQYF. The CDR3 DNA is TGTGCCAGCAGCCAGCTTGGGGAACAAGAGACCCAGTACTTC.

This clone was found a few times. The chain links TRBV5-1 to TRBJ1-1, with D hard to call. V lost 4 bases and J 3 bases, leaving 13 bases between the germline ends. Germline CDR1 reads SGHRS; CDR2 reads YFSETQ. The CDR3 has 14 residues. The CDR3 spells CASSKGHLDTEAFF. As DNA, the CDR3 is TGCGCCAGCAGCAAAGGTCATCTAGACACTGAAGCTTTCTTT.

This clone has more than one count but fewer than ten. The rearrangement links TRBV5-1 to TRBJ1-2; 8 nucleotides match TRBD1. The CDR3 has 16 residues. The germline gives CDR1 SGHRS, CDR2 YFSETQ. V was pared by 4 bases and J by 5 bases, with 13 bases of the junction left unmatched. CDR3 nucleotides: TGCGCCAGCAGCCCGGGGTCGACAGGGGATTTTTATGGCTACACCTTC. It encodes CASSPGSTGDFYGYTF.

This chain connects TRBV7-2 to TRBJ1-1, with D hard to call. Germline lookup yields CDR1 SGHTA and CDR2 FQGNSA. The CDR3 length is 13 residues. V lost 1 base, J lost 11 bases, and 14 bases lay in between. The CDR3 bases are TGTGCCAGCAGCTTAGGGGGAGGGCTTGACGCTTTCTTT. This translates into CASSLGGGLDAFF. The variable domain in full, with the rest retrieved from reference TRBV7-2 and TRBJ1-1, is GAGVSQSPSNKVTEKGKDVELRCDPISGHTALYWYRQSLGQGLEFLIYFQGNSAPDKSGLPSDRFSAERTGGSVSTLTIQRTQQEDSAVYLCASSLGGGLDAFFGQGTRLTVV.

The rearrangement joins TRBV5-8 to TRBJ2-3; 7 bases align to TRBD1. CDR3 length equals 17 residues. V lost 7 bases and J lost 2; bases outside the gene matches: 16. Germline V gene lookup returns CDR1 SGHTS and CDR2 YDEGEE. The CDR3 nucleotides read TGTGCCAGCCCTCTAGGACTGGGACAGCCATACACAGATACGCAGTATTTT. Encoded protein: CASPLGLGQPYTDTQYF.

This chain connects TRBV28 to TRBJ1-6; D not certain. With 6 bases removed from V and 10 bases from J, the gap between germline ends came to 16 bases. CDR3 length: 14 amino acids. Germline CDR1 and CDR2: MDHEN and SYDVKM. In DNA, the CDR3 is TGTGCCAGCAGCATCGTGCGGGGTAACTCACCCCTCCACTTT. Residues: CASSIVRGNSPLHF.

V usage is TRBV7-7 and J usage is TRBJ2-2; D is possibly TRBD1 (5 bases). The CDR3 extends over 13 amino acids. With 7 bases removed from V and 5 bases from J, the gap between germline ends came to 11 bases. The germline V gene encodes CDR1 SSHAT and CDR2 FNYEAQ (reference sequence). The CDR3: CASKGQGTGELFF. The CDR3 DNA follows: TGTGCCAGCAAGGGGCAGGGAACCGGGGAGCTGTTTTTT. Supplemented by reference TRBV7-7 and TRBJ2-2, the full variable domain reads GAGVSQSPRYKVTKRGQDVTLRCDPISSHATLYWYQQALGQGPEFLTYFNYEAQPDKSGLPSDRFSAERPEGSISTLTIQRTEQRDSAMYRCASKGQGTGELFFGEGSRLTVL.

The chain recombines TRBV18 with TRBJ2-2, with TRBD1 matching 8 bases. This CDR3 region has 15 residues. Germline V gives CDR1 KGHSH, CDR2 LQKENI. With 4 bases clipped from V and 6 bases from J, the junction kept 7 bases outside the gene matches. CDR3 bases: TGTGCCAGCTCACAACAACAGGGGGAGGCCGGGGAGCTGTTTTTT. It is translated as CASSQQQGEAGELFF.

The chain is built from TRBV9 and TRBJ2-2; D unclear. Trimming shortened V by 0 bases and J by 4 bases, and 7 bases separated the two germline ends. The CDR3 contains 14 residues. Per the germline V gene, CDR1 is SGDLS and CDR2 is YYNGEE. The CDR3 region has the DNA TGTGCCAGCAGCGTAGTTATGAGCACCGGGGAGCTGTTTTTT. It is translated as CASSVVMSTGELFF. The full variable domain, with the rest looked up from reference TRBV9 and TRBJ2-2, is DSGVTQTPKHLITATGQRVTLRCSPRSGDLSVYWYQQSLDQGLQFLIQYYNGEERAKGNILERFSAQQFPDLHSELNLSSLELGDSALYFCASSVVMSTGELFFGEGSRLTVL.

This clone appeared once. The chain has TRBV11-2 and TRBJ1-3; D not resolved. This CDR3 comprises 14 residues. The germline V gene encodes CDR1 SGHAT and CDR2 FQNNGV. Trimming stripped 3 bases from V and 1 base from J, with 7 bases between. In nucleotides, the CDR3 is TGTGCCAGCAGCTTTAGGCGGTCTGGAAACACCATATATTTT. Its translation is CASSFRRSGNTIYF.

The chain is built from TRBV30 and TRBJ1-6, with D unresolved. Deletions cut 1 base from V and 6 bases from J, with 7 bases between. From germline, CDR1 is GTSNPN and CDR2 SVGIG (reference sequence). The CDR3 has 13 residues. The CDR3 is CAWSEQRNSPLHF. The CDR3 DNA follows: TGTGCCTGGAGTGAACAGCGTAATTCACCCCTCCACTTT.

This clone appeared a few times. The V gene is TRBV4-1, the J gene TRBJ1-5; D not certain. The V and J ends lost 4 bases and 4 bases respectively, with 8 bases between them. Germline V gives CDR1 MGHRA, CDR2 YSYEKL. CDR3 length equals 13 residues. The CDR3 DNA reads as TGCGCCAGCAGCCGCGAGCGTAATCAGCCCCAGCATTTT. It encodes CASSRERNQPQHF.

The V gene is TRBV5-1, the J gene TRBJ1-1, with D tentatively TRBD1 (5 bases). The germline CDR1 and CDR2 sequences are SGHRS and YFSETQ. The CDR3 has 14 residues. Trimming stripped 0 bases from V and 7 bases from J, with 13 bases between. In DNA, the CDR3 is TGCGCCAGCAGCTTGGACATCATGGGGGGTGAAGCTTTCTTT. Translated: CASSLDIMGGEAFF.

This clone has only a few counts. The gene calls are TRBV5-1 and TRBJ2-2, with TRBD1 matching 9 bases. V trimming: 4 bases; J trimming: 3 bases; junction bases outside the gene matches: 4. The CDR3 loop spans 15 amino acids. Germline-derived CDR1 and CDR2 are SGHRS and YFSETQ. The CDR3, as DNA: TGCGCCAGCAGCACCGGGACAGGGTACACCGGGGAGCTGTTTTTT. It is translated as CASSTGTGYTGELFF.

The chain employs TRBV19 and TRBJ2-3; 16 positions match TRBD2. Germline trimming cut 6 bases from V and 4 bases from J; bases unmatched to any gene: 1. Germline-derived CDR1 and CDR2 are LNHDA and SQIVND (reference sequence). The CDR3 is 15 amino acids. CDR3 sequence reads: CASRGLAGGADTQYF. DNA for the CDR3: TGTGCCAGTAGGGGACTAGCGGGGGGGGCAGATACGCAGTATTTT.

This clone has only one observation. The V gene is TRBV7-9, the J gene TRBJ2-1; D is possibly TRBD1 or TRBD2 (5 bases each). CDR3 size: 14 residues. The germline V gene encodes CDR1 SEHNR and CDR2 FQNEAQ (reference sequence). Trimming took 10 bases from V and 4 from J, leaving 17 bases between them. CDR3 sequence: CAIGPTEGYNEQFF. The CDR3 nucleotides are TGTGCCATCGGGCCAACCGAGGGGTACAATGAGCAGTTCTTC.